What follows are 5 T cell receptor beta chains derived from one specimen sequenced in a study of blood T cell repertoires in COVID-19. TCRdb's table, derived via immunoSEQ multiplex PCR, lists solely in-frame clones and lacks some. Of 190,000 or so clones in the sample, 89% were seen once. Sequencing used PBMCs or T cells enriched from blood (not recorded which). These receptors were obtained from a woman between 18 and 29 years old who had recovered from COVID-19.

The genes are TRBV3-1 (or the pseudogene TRBV3-2) and TRBJ2-3, with D unclear. V was shortened by 3 bases and J by 1 base, with 17 bases between the two germline ends. Per the germline V gene, CDR1 is LGHDT and CDR2 is YNNKEL (reference sequence). This CDR3 has 17 residues. CDR3 amino acids: CASSHLMASTGTDTQYF. DNA of the CDR3: TGTGCCAGCAGCCATCTAATGGCCTCCACAGGCACAGATACGCAGTATTTT.

The chain carries TRBV7-7 and TRBJ2-7, with 10 bases fitting TRBD1. CDR3 length: 16 amino acids. Per germline, CDR1 SSHAT and CDR2 FNYEAQ (reference sequence). V lost 5 bases, J lost 1 base, and 8 bases stayed unmatched. CDR3 DNA: TGTGCCAGCAGCGCCGGACAGGGGGTAGGTTCCTACGAGCAGTACTTC. Its protein is CASSAGQGVGSYEQYF. Full variable domain (missing parts from reference TRBV7-7 and TRBJ2-7): GAGVSQSPRYKVTKRGQDVTLRCDPISSHATLYWYQQALGQGPEFLTYFNYEAQPDKSGLPSDRFSAERPEGSISTLTIQRTEQRDSAMYRCASSAGQGVGSYEQYFGPGTRLTVT.

J is TRBJ2-7 and V is TRBV21-1; the table's TRBD2 call for D was not verified on the DNA. TRBV21-1 is a known pseudogene. The CDR3 has 20 residues. CDR3 residues: CASSKLLGLAGGREWYEQYF. The CDR3 DNA follows: TGTGCCAGCAGCAAGCTTTTAGGACTAGCGGGGGGCCGGGAATGGTACGAGCAGTACTTC.

The gene calls are TRBV30 and TRBJ1-2, with D unclear. Trimming left V 1 base short and J 8 bases short, with 14 bases between. From germline, CDR1 is GTSNPN and CDR2 SVGIG (reference sequence). This CDR3 contains 13 residues. CDR3 coding DNA: TGTGCCTGGAGTGATGGGCTCCTGGAAGGCTACACCTTC. This codes for CAWSDGLLEGYTF.

This chain connects TRBV19 to TRBJ1-6; D remains ambiguous. V was pared by 7 bases and J by 7 bases, with 11 bases between. The CDR3 covers 13 residues. Germline assignment: CDR1 LNHDA and CDR2 SQIVND (reference sequence). CDR3 amino acids: CASTDGWNSPLHF. DNA for the CDR3: TGTGCCAGTACCGACGGGTGGAATTCACCCCTCCACTTT.